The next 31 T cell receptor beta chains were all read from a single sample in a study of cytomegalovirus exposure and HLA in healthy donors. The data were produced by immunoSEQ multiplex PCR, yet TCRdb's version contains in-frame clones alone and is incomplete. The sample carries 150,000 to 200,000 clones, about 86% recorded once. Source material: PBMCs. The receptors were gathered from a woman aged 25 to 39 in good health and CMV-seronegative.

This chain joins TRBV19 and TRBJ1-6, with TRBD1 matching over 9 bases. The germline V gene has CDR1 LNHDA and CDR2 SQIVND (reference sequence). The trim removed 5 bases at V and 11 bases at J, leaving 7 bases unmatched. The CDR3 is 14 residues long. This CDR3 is CASSAGQGGTPLHF. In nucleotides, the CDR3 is TGTGCCAGTAGTGCGGGACAGGGAGGAACACCCCTCCACTTT.

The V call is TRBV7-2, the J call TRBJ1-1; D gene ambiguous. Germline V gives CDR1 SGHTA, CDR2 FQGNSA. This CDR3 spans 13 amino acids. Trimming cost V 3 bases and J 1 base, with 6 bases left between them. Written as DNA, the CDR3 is TGTGCCAGCAGCTTGTTGGCGAACACTGAAGCTTTCTTT. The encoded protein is CASSLLANTEAFF.

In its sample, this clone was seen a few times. CDR3 loop: CASREGGYNSPLHF. Here the CDR3 DNA reads TGTGCCAGCAGGGAGGGAGGCTATAATTCACCCCTCCACTTT. The chain links TRBV2 to TRBJ1-6, with D unclear. Germline V gene data show CDR1 as SNHLY and CDR2 as FYNNEI. The CDR3 totals 14 residues. Trimming removed 6 bases from V and 3 bases from J, with 9 bases in between.

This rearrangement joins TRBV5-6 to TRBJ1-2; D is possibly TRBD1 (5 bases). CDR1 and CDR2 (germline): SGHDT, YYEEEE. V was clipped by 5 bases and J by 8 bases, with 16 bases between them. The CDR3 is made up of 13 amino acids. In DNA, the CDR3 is TGTGCCAGCAGTTACGTCGGGGGAGACGGCTACACCTTC. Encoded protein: CASSYVGGDGYTF. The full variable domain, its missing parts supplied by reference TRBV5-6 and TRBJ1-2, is DAGVTQSPTHLIKTRGQQVTLRCSPKSGHDTVSWYQQALGQGPQFIFQYYEEEERQRGNFPDRFSGHQFPNYSSELNVNALLLGDSALYLCASSYVGGDGYTFGSGTRLTVV.

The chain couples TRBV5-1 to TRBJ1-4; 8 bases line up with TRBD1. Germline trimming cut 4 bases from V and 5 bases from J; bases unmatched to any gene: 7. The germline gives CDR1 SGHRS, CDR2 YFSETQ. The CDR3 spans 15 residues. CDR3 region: CASSRADRANEKLFF. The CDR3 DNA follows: TGCGCCAGCAGCAGAGCGGACAGGGCAAATGAAAAACTGTTTTTT. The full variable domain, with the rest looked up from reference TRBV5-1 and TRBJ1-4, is KAGVTQTPRYLIKTRGQQVTLSCSPISGHRSVSWYQQTPGQGLQFLFEYFSETQRNKGNFPGRFSGRQFSNSRSEMNVSTLELGDSALYLCASSRADRANEKLFFGSGTQLSVL.

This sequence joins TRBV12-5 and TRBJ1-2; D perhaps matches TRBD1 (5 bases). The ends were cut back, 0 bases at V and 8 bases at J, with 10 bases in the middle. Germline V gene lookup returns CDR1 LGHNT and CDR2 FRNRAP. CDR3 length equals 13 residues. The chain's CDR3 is CASGLVRRDGYTF. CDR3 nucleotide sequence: TGTGCTAGTGGTTTGGTACGGAGGGACGGCTACACCTTC.

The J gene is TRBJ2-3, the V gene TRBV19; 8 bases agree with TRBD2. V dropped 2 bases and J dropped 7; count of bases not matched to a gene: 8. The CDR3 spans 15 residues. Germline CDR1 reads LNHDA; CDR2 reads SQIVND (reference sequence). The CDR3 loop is CASSISAGGGNTQYF. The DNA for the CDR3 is TGTGCCAGTAGTATATCGGCCGGGGGGGGCAATACGCAGTATTTT.

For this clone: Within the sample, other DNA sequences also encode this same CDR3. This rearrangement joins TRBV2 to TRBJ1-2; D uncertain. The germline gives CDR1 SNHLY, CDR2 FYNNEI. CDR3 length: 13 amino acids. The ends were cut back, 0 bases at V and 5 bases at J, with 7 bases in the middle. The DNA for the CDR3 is TGTGCCAGCAGTGAAGCCGGAGGTTATGGCTACACCTTC. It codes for CASSEAGGYGYTF.

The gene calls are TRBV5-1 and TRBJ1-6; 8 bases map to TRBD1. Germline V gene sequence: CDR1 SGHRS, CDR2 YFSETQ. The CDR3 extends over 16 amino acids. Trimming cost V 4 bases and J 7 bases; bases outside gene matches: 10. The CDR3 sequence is CASSPSQGAQNSPLHF. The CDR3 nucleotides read TGCGCCAGCAGCCCAAGTCAGGGGGCCCAAAATTCACCCCTCCACTTT. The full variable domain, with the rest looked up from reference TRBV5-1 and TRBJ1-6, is KAGVTQTPRYLIKTRGQQVTLSCSPISGHRSVSWYQQTPGQGLQFLFEYFSETQRNKGNFPGRFSGRQFSNSRSEMNVSTLELGDSALYLCASSPSQGAQNSPLHFGNGTRLTVT.

The CDR3 reads CASSETSGGDTGELFF. The CDR3 nucleotides are TGTGCCAGCAGTGAAACTAGCGGGGGTGACACCGGGGAGCTGTTTTTT. The V gene is TRBV2, the J gene TRBJ2-2, with 11 bases that match TRBD2. The CDR3 loop spans 16 amino acids. The V gene's germline CDR1 is SNHLY and CDR2 FYNNEI. V shed 2 bases, J shed 3 bases, and the junction held 2 bases outside the gene matches.

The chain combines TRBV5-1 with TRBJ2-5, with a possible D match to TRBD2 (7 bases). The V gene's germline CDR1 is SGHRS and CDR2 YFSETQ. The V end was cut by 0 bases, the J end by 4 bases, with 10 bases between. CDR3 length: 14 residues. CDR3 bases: TGCGCCAGCAGCTTGGTAGGGGGGGCAGAGACCCAGTACTTC. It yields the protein CASSLVGGAETQYF.

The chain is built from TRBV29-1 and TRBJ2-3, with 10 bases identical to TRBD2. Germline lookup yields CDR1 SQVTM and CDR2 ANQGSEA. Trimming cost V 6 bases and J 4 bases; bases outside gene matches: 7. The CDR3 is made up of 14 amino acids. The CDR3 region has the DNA TGCAGCGTCGCCAGCGGGGGGGCTGCAGATACGCAGTATTTT. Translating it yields CSVASGGAADTQYF.

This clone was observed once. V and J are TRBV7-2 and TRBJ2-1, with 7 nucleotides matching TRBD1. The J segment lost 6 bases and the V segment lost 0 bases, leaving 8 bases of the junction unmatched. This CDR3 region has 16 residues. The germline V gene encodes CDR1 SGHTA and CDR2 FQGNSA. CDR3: CASSLAGTVIPNEQFF. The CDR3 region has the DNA TGTGCCAGCAGCTTAGCAGGGACAGTCATTCCCAATGAGCAGTTCTTC.

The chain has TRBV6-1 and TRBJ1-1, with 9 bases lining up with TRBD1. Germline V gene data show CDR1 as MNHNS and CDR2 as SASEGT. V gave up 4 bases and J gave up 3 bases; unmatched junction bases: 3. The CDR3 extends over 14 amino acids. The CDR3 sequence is CASSGQGVDTEAFF. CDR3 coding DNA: TGTGCCAGCAGTGGACAGGGGGTAGACACTGAAGCTTTCTTT.

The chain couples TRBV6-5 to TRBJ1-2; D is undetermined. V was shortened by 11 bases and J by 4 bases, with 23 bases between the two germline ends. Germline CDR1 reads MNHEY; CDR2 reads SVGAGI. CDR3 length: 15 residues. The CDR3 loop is CAARPSLSLFYGYTF. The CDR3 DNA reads TGTGCCGCGCGGCCGAGCCTAAGTCTTTTCTATGGCTACACCTTC.

CDR3 residues: CASSPPGQGGAYEQYF. The CDR3 nucleotides are TGTGCCAGCTCACCGCCGGGACAGGGTGGCGCCTACGAGCAGTACTTC. The V gene is TRBV18, the J gene TRBJ2-7, with 9 positions matching TRBD1. J lost 2 bases, V lost 3 bases, and 8 bases had no gene match. Germline CDR1 reads KGHSH; CDR2 reads LQKENI. The CDR3 runs 16 residues.

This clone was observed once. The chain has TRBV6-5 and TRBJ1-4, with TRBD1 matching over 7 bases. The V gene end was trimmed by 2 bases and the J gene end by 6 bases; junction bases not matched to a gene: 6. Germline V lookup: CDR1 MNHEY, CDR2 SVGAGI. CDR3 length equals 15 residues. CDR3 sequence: CASSYRRQGYEKLFF. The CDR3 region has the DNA TGTGCCAGCAGTTACAGGAGACAGGGATATGAAAAACTGTTTTTT.

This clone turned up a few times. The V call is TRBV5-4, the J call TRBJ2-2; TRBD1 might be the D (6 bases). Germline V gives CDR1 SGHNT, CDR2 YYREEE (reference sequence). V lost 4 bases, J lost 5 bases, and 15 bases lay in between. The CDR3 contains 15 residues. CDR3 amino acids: CASSKATGMTGELFF. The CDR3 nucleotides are TGTGCCAGCAGCAAAGCCACAGGGATGACCGGGGAGCTGTTTTTT.

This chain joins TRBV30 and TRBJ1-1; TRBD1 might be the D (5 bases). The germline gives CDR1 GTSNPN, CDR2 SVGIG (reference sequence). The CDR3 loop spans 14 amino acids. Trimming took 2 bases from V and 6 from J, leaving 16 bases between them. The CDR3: CAWSLGIAGSEAFF. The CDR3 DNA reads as TGTGCCTGGAGTTTAGGAATCGCAGGGTCTGAAGCTTTCTTT. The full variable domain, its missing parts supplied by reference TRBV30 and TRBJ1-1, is SQTIHQWPATLVQPVGSPLSLECTVEGTSNPNLYWYRQAAGRGLQLLFYSVGIGQISSEVPQNLSASRPQDRQFILSSKKLLLSDSGFYLCAWSLGIAGSEAFFGQGTRLTVV.

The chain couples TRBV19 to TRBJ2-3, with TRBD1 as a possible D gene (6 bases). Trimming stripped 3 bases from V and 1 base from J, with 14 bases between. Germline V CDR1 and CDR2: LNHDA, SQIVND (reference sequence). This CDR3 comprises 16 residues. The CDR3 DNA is TGTGCCAGTAGTATCGGACCGGGACAACGCACAGATACGCAGTATTTT. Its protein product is CASSIGPGQRTDTQYF.

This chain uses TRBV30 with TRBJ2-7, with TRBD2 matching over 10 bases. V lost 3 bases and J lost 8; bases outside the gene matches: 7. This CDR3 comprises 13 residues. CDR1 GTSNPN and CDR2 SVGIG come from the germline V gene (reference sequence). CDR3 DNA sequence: TGTGCCTGGAGACCTAGCGGGGGCTTGAAGCAGTACTTC. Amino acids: CAWRPSGGLKQYF.

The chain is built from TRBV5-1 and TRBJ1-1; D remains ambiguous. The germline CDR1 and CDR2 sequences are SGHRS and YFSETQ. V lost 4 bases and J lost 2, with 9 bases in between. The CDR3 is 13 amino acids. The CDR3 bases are TGCGCCAGCAGCCGTTTTTCTAACACTGAAGCTTTCTTT. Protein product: CASSRFSNTEAFF. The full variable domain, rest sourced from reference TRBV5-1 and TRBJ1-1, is KAGVTQTPRYLIKTRGQQVTLSCSPISGHRSVSWYQQTPGQGLQFLFEYFSETQRNKGNFPGRFSGRQFSNSRSEMNVSTLELGDSALYLCASSRFSNTEAFFGQGTRLTVV.

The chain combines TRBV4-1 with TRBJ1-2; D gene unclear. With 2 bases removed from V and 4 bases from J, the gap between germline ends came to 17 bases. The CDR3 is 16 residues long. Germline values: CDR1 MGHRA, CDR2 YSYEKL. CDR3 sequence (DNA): TGCGCCAGCAGCCAATTCGTAGTCGGGAACCGCTATGGCTACACCTTC. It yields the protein CASSQFVVGNRYGYTF.

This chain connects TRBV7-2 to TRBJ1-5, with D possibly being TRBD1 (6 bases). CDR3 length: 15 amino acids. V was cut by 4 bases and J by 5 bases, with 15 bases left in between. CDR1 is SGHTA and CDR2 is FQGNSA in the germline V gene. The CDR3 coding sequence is TGTGCCAGCAGCTGGTCCGGGACAACCGATCAGCCCCAGCATTTT. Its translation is CASSWSGTTDQPQHF. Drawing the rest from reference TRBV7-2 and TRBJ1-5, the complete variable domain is GAGVSQSPSNKVTEKGKDVELRCDPISGHTALYWYRQSLGQGLEFLIYFQGNSAPDKSGLPSDRFSAERTGGSVSTLTIQRTQQEDSAVYLCASSWSGTTDQPQHFGDGTRLSIL.

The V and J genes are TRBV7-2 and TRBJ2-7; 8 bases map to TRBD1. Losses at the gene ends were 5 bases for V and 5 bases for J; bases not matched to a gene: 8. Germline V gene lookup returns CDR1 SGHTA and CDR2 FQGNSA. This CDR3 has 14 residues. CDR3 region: CASSRKTGAHEQYF. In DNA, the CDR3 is TGTGCCAGCAGCCGCAAGACAGGGGCCCACGAGCAGTACTTC.

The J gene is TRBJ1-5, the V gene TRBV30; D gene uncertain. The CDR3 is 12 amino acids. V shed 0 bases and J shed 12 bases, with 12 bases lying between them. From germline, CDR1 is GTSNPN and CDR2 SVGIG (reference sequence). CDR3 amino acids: CAWSVPRGSQHF. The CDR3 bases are TGTGCCTGGAGTGTACCCCGAGGCAGCCAGCATTTT.

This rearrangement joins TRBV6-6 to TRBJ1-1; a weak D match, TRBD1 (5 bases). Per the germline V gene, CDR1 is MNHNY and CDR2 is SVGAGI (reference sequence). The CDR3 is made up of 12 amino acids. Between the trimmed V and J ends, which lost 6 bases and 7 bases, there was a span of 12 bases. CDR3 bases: TGTGCCAGCAGCCTCACAGGCCATGAAGCTTTCTTT. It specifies CASSLTGHEAFF.

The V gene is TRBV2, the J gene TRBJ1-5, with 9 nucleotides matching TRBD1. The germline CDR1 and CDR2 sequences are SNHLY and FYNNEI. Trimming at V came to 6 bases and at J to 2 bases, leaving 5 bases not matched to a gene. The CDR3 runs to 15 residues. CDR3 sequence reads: CASSDRGVGNQPQHF. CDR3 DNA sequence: TGTGCCAGCAGCGACAGGGGGGTAGGCAATCAGCCCCAGCATTTT.

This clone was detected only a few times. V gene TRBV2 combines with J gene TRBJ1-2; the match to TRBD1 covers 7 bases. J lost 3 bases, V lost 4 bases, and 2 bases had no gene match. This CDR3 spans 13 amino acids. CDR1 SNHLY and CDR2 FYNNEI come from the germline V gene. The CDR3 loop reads CASSGQGDYGYTF. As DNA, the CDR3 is TGTGCCAGCAGTGGACAGGGTGACTATGGCTACACCTTC.

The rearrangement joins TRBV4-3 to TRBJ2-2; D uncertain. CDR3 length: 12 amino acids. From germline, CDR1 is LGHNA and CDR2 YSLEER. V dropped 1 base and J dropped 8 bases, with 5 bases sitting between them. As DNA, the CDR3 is TGCGCCAGCAGCCAAGTTACTGGGGAGCTGTTTTTT. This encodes CASSQVTGELFF.

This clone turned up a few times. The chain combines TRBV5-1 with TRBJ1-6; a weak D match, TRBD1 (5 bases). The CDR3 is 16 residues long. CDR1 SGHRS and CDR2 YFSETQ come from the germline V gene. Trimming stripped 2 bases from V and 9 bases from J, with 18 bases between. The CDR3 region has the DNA TGCGCCAGCAGCTTTACAGGCCCTGGCTCCGGTTCACCCCTCCACTTT. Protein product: CASSFTGPGSGSPLHF.